This TCR beta chain was documented in a study of OX40 agonist ivuxolimab in advanced cancers. Clones were read by immunoSEQ multiplex PCR, and TCRdb kept only the in-frame ones, dropping some. The top ten clones hold approximately 5.1% of a sample with some 74,000 clones, roughly four fifths of them seen once. The V gene's germline CDR1 is SGHNT and CDR2 YYREEE (reference sequence). The ends were cut back, 4 bases at V and 3 bases at J, with 13 bases in the middle. This CDR3 is built from 14 residues. The sample consisted of CD4+ or CD8+ T cells sorted from blood, taken in a trial of the OX40 agonist ivuxolimab. The TCR originated in an adult with an advanced solid tumor such as melanoma, head and neck, liver or kidney cancer. The chain combines TRBV5-4 with TRBJ2-5; D is unclear. The DNA for the CDR3 is TGTGCCAGCAGCCAAGCCTCCAGGAAAGAGACCCAGTACTTC. This encodes CASSQASRKETQYF.